This TCR beta chain was sequenced during a study of long-term antiretroviral therapy in people with HIV. With V trimmed by 7 bases and J by 3 bases, 2 bases remained unmatched. Germline V gives CDR1 LNHDA, CDR2 SQIVND (reference sequence). The CDR3 totals 13 residues. Run at survey level, the immunoSEQ assay was version v3.0. Produced via immunoSEQ multiplex PCR; TCRdb's table is partial and in-frame only. The table shows about 21,000 clones, with approximately 82% occurring only once. In regard to this clone: The antigen is unknown.

Regarding the study as a whole: Repertoires in HIV (unlike those of controls) had narrower CDR3 length ranges. Clonal expansions arising prior to ART prevailed in the repertoire at every time point. Patients on ART gained diversity, which nonetheless stayed below transplant donor controls.

The receptor's source is a woman aged 25-40 years with HIV. Sequenced here: unsorted PBMCs, sampled 0.2 years after starting antiretroviral therapy. The chain has TRBV19 and TRBJ1-3; 8 bases are shared with TRBD1. CDR3 amino acids: CASTDRGGNTIYF. CDR3 coding DNA: TGTGCCAGTACCGACAGGGGTGGAAACACCATATATTTT.